This paragraph covers one T cell receptor beta chain sequence. Its antigen is currently unknown. This sample was included in a study of CD8 T cells in Susac syndrome. Germline CDR1 reads SEHNR; CDR2 reads FQNEAQ (reference sequence). With 5 bases removed from V and 9 bases from J, the gap between germline ends came to 8 bases. The CDR3 spans 12 residues. The RNA, about 0.5 to 1 ug, was put through reverse transcription using random hexamers. TCRdb called the immunoSEQ multiplex PCR reads again in MiXCR, with one record for every CDR3 protein. Of around 120,000 distinct CDR3 sequences in the sample, roughly 93% are singletons; the top ten hold about 0.096%. Overall study results and limits: That the number of individuals in its TCR sequencing and HLA analysis was relatively small was acknowledged by the study.

In contrast to the negatively isolated CD8+ and CD4+ T cells, TEMRA cells were FACS-enriched. The TCR comes from a human donor with multiple sclerosis. The sequenced sample consisted of CD4+ T cells from PBMCs. The V gene is TRBV7-9, the J gene TRBJ1-6; tentatively, D is TRBD1 (5 bases). CDR3 coding DNA: TGTGCCAGCAGCACTCAGGGTTCACCCCTCCACTTT. Its translation: CASSTQGSPLHF. Based on the CDR3 plus reference TRBV7-9 and TRBJ1-6, the full variable domain is DTGVSQNPRHKITKRGQNVTFRCDPISEHNRLYWYRQTLGQGPEFLTYFQNEAQLEKSRLLSDRFSAERPKGSFSTLEIQRTEQGDSAMYLCASSTQGSPLHFGNGTRLTVT.